The T cell receptor (beta chain) under discussion was sequenced for a study of PD-1 blockade in classical Hodgkin lymphoma. Notes on the study in general: Repertoires differed for reasons still undefined, possibly disease activity or prior therapy. Reported findings placed baseline TCR diversity lower in newly diagnosed patients (compared with healthy donors).

This table comes from immunoSEQ multiplex PCR, and its TCRdb copy is limited to in-frame clones, with some not included. This repertoire shows tens of thousands of clones, roughly 93% found once; its top ten account for around 5.1%. Concerning this clone: Its antigen is not identified.

The time point is: newly diagnosed, previously untreated cHL patient sample. Untreated, newly diagnosed classical Hodgkin lymphoma PBMCs served for comparison. V lost 7 bases to trimming and J lost 7 bases; unmatched junction nucleotides: 7. Germline values: CDR1 MDHEN, CDR2 SYDVKM. CDR3 size: 14 residues. V and J are TRBV28 and TRBJ2-1; 10 bases agree with TRBD2. The sequenced sample consisted of peripheral blood mononuclear cells (PBMCs). This sequence was found in a human donor with classical Hodgkin lymphoma. CDR3 DNA sequence: TGTGCCAGCACTAGCGGGAGTGTTACAAATGAGCAGTTCTTC. This encodes CASTSGSVTNEQFF. Full variable domain (missing parts from reference TRBV28 and TRBJ2-1): DVKVTQSSRYLVKRTGEKVFLECVQDMDHENMFWYRQDPGLGLRLIYFSYDVKMKEKGDIPEGYSVSREKKERFSLILESASTNQTSMYLCASTSGSVTNEQFFGPGTRLTVL.